These 3 T cell receptor beta chains were sequenced from one sample in a study of PD-L1 blockade in urothelial cancer. Repertoires were generated with immunoSEQ multiplex PCR, while TCRdb's copy carries only in-frame clones and drops some. The sample records more than 90,000 clones, 85% to 95% being singletons. As for time point: peripheral blood 6 weeks after treatment start. The specimen was PBMCs, collected around atezolizumab (anti-PD-L1) treatment. The source of these receptors is a man in his 60s with urothelial cancer.

This sequence joins TRBV2 and TRBJ2-3; D unresolved. Between the trimmed V and J ends, which lost 2 bases and 0 bases, there was a span of 6 bases. This CDR3 region has 14 residues. The germline V gene encodes CDR1 SNHLY and CDR2 FYNNEI. CDR3: CASSELFSTDTQYF. CDR3 DNA: TGTGCCAGCAGTGAACTTTTTAGCACAGATACGCAGTATTTT.

This clone was seen only a few times. One end of the junction varies from germline; a read error may be responsible. The chain has TRBV2 and TRBJ1-6; D ambiguous. CDR3 size: 13 residues. Germline V lookup: CDR1 SNHLY, CDR2 FYNNEI. The CDR3 is CASSGTDNSPLHF. DNA for the CDR3: TGTGCCAGCAGTGGAACAGATAACTCACCCCTCCACTTT.

This clone was seen a single time. The rearrangement joins TRBV7-6 to TRBJ2-2; no reliable D call. The CDR3 has 15 amino acids. V was trimmed by 2 bases and J by 2 bases, leaving 9 bases between them. Germline values: CDR1 SGHVS, CDR2 FNYEAQ. The CDR3 reads CASSLLAENTGELFF. The CDR3 nucleotides are TGTGCCAGCAGCTTACTGGCAGAAAACACCGGGGAGCTGTTTTTT.